The TCR beta chain described here comes from a study of tumor-infiltrating lymphocytes in primary liver carcinoma. Study as a whole: Stage T1-T3 N0M0 and a size of roughly 4 to 10 cm characterized the tumors.

CDR1 is MNHNS and CDR2 is SASEGT in the germline V gene. The V gene lost 5 bases and the J gene lost 0 bases, with 13 bases spanning the gap. The CDR3 has 15 amino acids. The input was 450 to 500 ng total RNA; TCR beta cDNA was made from it with a constant-region primer. Nested multiplex PCR, run for three rounds with slightly modified ARM-PCR, yielded TCR beta libraries. The opening two PCR rounds, ten to eleven cycles each, paired TRBV1-TRBV30 forward primers with a C-beta reverse primer. TCRdb itself ran the multiplex PCR reads through MiXCR, one entry per CDR3 protein. Of approximately 190,000 distinct CDR3 sequences listed, just under 85% are singletons. Unsorted bulk tissue, roughly 20-33 mg of it, served as the source for co-extraction of RNA and DNA. Each participant had primary liver carcinoma, and surgical resection was the treatment. Every tumor sample held more than 80% viable tumor cells.

The TCR comes from a man aged 35-49 years with primary liver carcinoma and hepatitis B virus infection. Sequenced material: tumor tissue from primary liver carcinoma. The chain joins TRBV6-1 to TRBJ1-2; D is unresolved. The CDR3 spells CASSLTVNANYGYTF. The CDR3 region has the DNA TGTGCCAGCAGTCTCACAGTGAACGCTAACTATGGCTACACCTTC.